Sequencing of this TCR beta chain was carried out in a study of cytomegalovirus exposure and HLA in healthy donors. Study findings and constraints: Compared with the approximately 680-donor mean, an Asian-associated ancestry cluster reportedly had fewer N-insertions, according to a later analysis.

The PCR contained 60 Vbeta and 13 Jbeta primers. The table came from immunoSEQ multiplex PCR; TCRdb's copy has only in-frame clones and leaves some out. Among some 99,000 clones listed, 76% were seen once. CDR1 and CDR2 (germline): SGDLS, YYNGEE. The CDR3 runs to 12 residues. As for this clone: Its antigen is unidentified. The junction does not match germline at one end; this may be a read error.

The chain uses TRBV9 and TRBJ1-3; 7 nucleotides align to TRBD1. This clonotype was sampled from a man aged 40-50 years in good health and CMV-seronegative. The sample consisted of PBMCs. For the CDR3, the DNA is TGTGCCAGCAGCGGAAACGCGGGACAGCAACATTTT. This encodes CASSGNAGQQHF.